The rows below give T cell receptor beta chains drawn from one sample of a study of blood T cell repertoires in COVID-19. The protocol was immunoSEQ multiplex PCR, while the TCRdb copy is restricted to in-frame clones and leaves out a portion. Here the sample spans about 130,000 clones, 78% being singletons. Sequenced sample: PBMCs or T cells enriched from blood (not recorded which). Receptors originate from a woman aged 45-59 years who had recovered from COVID-19. Both conserved end residues are part of each CDR3. The D gene is left open where the match is weak. Size tells how often a clone was seen (once, few, many) or the class of an expanded clone, and some rows leave it out.

>16|.|TRBJ1-1|TRBV7-9|.
CASSLGDTLTTGGAFF
TGTGCCAGCAGCTTAGGTGACACCCTCACAACCGGGGGAGCTTTCTTT
>14|TRBD1|TRBJ2-3|TRBV28|once
CASGSDRGLDTQYF
TGTGCCAGCGGAAGTGACAGGGGGCTAGATACGCAGTATTTT
>13|TRBD1|TRBJ2-1|TRBV29-1|.
CSVKTTGGDEQFF
TGCAGCGTCAAAACGACAGGGGGCGATGAGCAGTTCTTC
>15|TRBD1|TRBJ2-1|TRBV5-1|.
CASSFGTGGPNEQFF
TGCGCCAGCAGCTTTGGGACAGGGGGCCCGAATGAGCAGTTCTTC
>14|.|TRBJ1-2|TRBV5-6|.
CASSSPGSGYGYTF
TGTGCCAGCAGCTCCCCAGGGTCTGGCTATGGCTACACCTTC
>16|TRBD1|TRBJ2-1|TRBV27|.
CASSLLGTGDYNEQFF
TGTGCCAGCAGTTTATTGGGGACAGGGGACTACAATGAGCAGTTCTTC
>13|.|TRBJ2-3|TRBV12-3/TRBV12-4|.
CASRPTGTDTQYF
TGTGCCAGCAGACCCACGGGCACAGATACGCAGTATTTT
>14|.|TRBJ1-6|TRBV9|once
CASSVGLTEGTLHF
TGTGCCAGCAGCGTAGGGTTGACAGAAGGGACCCTCCACTTT
>14|.|TRBJ1-4|TRBV6-5|.
CARTLQGTNEKLFF
TGTGCCCGAACTCTTCAGGGTACTAATGAAAAACTGTTTTTT
>15|.|TRBJ1-5|TRBV5-1|.
CASSLGTWGGQPQHF
TGCGCCAGCAGCCTCGGGACGTGGGGGGGTCAGCCCCAGCATTTT
>15|TRBD1|TRBJ1-1|TRBV6-5|once
CASSSRQGVGTEAFF
TGTGCCAGCAGTTCCCGCCAGGGGGTGGGCACTGAAGCTTTCTTT
>14|TRBD2|TRBJ2-7|TRBV19|few
CASSILGGGYEQYF
TGTGCCAGTAGTATTCTCGGCGGGGGCTACGAGCAGTACTTC
>16|.|TRBJ2-2|TRBV3-1/TRBV3-2|.
CASSRALATNTGELFF
TGTGCCAGCAGCCGCGCGCTAGCGACGAACACCGGGGAGCTGTTTTTT
>15|.|TRBJ1-4|TRBV5-6|few
CASSLELGAGEKLFF
TGTGCCAGCAGCTTGGAGTTGGGTGCAGGTGAAAAACTGTTTTTT
>16|TRBD2|TRBJ2-2|TRBV5-1|.
CASSSAGGYSTGELFF
TGCGCCAGCAGCTCGGCGGGGGGCTACAGCACCGGGGAGCTGTTTTTT
>16|.|TRBJ2-1|TRBV5-5|.
CASSLVLVGGQNEQFF
TGTGCCAGCAGCTTGGTTCTGGTGGGGGGGCAGAATGAGCAGTTCTTC
>14|TRBD2|TRBJ2-5|TRBV5-1|.
CASSTRGGAETQYF
TGCGCCAGCAGCACACGCGGGGGGGCGGAGACCCAGTACTTC
>15|TRBD1|TRBJ1-1|TRBV5-1|few
CASSTGTGENTEAFF
TGCGCCAGCAGCACCGGGACAGGAGAGAACACTGAAGCTTTCTTT
>15|.|TRBJ1-4|TRBV6-6|.
CASSYRQSTNEKLFF
TGTGCCAGCAGTTACCGACAGTCAACTAATGAAAAACTGTTTTTT
>18|.|TRBJ2-2|TRBV7-9|.
CASTTGLGGLKNTGELFF
TGTGCCAGCACCACCGGGCTCGGCGGGTTGAAGAACACCGGGGAGCTGTTTTTT
>14|.|TRBJ1-2|TRBV27|.
CASSFTDANYGYTF
TGTGCCAGCAGTTTTACAGACGCTAACTATGGCTACACCTTC
>17|TRBD1|TRBJ2-4|TRBV6-1|.
CASSERTGSLAKNIQYF
TGTGCCAGCAGTGAAAGGACAGGGAGTCTAGCCAAAAACATTCAGTACTTC
>13|.|TRBJ1-2|TRBV19|.
CASSISQGTGYTF
TGTGCCAGTAGTATCAGTCAGGGAACTGGCTACACCTTC
>16|TRBD2|TRBJ2-5|TRBV15|.
CATSSWTSGHLRTQYF
TGTGCCACCAGCAGTTGGACTAGCGGTCACCTGAGGACCCAGTACTTC
>15|TRBD1|TRBJ1-1|TRBV6-5|.
CASSPTGELNTEAFF
TGTGCCAGCAGCCCAACAGGGGAGCTGAACACTGAAGCTTTCTTT